The 3 T cell receptor beta chains in this list originate from one sample, sequenced in a study of glioma-infiltrating T cells. TCR alpha and beta CDR3 regions were amplified from RNA using iRepertoire nested multiplex PCR. TCRdb passed the multiplex PCR reads through MiXCR, listing each CDR3 protein once. Among tens of thousands of distinct CDR3 sequences listed, around a quarter were seen once. Sequencing was done on a sample of glioma tissue, nonneoplastic brain tissue, or PBMCs (not recorded which). The receptors come from a human donor with low-grade glioma or glioblastoma, undergoing nonglioma brain surgery, or in good health (not recorded which).

This clonotype was observed many times. V and J are TRBV4-2 and TRBJ2-3; D perhaps matches TRBD1 (6 bases). V dropped 0 bases and J dropped 2 bases, with 12 bases sitting between them. The CDR3 extends over 16 amino acids. Germline CDR1 LGHNA, CDR2 YNFKEQ. The CDR3 DNA follows: TGTGCCAGCAGCCAAGAGCCAACAGGGTACACAGATACGCAGTATTTT. Translation: CASSQEPTGYTDTQYF.

As for this clonotype: A much larger clonotype is one base distant, so this may be a read error. CDR3 protein: CASNAEGQFNQPQHF. CDR3 nucleotide sequence: TGTGCCAGCAATGCCGAGGGACAGTTCAATCAGCCCCAGCATTTT. The chain carries TRBV12-3 or TRBV12-4 and TRBJ1-5, with 7 bases identical to TRBD1. CDR3 size: 15 residues. The trim removed 7 bases at V and 3 bases at J, leaving 9 bases unmatched.

The CDR3 spells CATRSATGAPYEQYF. In DNA, the CDR3 is TGTGCCACCCGGTCGGCGACAGGGGCCCCCTACGAGCAGTACTTC. The rearrangement joins TRBV11-2 to TRBJ2-7; 8 bases match TRBD1. Germline CDR1 is SGHAT and CDR2 is FQNNGV. The CDR3 consists of 15 residues. J lost 2 bases, V lost 10 bases, and 13 bases had no gene match.